The source of this T cell receptor (beta chain) is a study of OX40 agonist ivuxolimab in advanced cancers. Study information: Enrolled patients in dose escalation had cancers that were hepatocellular carcinoma, melanoma, renal cell or head and neck cancer. Among those enrolled, mean age was about 63 years (range roughly 20 to 80) and 82.7% were male. Study findings and constraints: Among expanded peripheral T cells, antigen specificity went undetermined.

The protocol was immunoSEQ multiplex PCR, while the TCRdb copy is restricted to in-frame clones and leaves out a portion. The sample lists 40,000 or so clones; around 89% were seen once. For this clone: Its antigen is as yet unknown.

People who had autoimmune disease history or systemic immunosuppression were excluded. The CDR3 is made up of 12 amino acids. Trimming left V 5 bases short and J 6 bases short, with 9 bases between. Germline values: CDR1 SGHTA, CDR2 FQGNSA. The origin of this receptor is an adult with an advanced solid tumor such as melanoma, head and neck, liver or kidney cancer. The sequenced sample was CD4+ or CD8+ T cells sorted from blood, obtained in a trial of the OX40 agonist ivuxolimab. This rearrangement joins TRBV7-2 to TRBJ2-3; D unresolved. CDR3 loop: CASSVPRDTQYF. The CDR3 nucleotides read TGTGCCAGCAGCGTCCCCCGGGATACGCAGTATTTT.